The clone carrying this TCR beta chain appeared a few times. Translating the DNA gives a protein that differs from the TCRdb entry at residue 13; the protein shown here is that DNA translation. Mouse gene names and germline throughout. The read stops 3 residues short of the end of the CDR3; the missing end is completed from the germline J gene. These data are taken from a study of CD8+ T cells in alopecia areata. The CDR3 loop spans 16 amino acids. Losses at the gene ends were 3 bases for V and 0 bases for J; bases not matched to a gene: 3. CDR1 FNHDT and CDR2 SITEND come from the germline V gene (reference sequence). RNA extraction was followed by reverse transcription into cDNA, which acted as the sequencing template. The data were produced by immunoSEQ multiplex PCR, yet TCRdb's version contains in-frame clones alone and is incomplete. Sampling found 90,000 to 130,000 clones, none seen once.

The gene calls are TRBV19 and TRBJ1-6; TRBD1 agrees at 7 bases. Being an ORF, TRBJ1-6 has a function that is uncertain. The clonotype comes from a C3H/HeJ mouse with alopecia areata. The strain's MHC type: H2-k. The sequencing sample was made of lesional skin. The CDR3 is CASSRGTASYNSPLYF. Incomplete CDR3 DNA: TGTGCCAGCAGTAGAGGGACAGCTTCCTATAATTCGCCC.